The text below deals with one TCR beta chain. The data were taken from a study of blood T cell repertoires in COVID-19. TCRdb's copy holds only in-frame clones and misses some; the assay was immunoSEQ multiplex PCR. The profile shows approximately 25,000 clones, over 60% of them singletons. The sequenced material came from peripheral blood. This TCR was recovered from a woman of 80 years or more with acute or convalescent COVID-19.

This CDR3 is CATSSPRGSTDTQYF. The DNA for the CDR3 is TGTGCCACCAGCAGCCCCCGGGGGAGCACAGATACGCAGTATTTT. The chain uses TRBV15 and TRBJ2-3; the D gene is possibly TRBD2 (6 bases). CDR1 and CDR2 from the germline V gene are LNHNV and YYDKDF (reference sequence). Trimming took off 3 bases at V and 0 bases at J, with 10 bases between the two ends. The CDR3 is made up of 15 amino acids.